The rows below give T cell receptor beta chains drawn from one sample of a study of Graves' ophthalmopathy and Graves' hyperthyroidism. MiXCR was run by TCRdb on the multiplex PCR reads, yielding one entry per CDR3 protein. The sample comprises 35,000 to 50,000 distinct CDR3 sequences, around half of which are singletons, and approximately 25% rests with the top ten. The sequenced sample consisted of peripheral blood. The receptors were sampled from an adult woman with stable Graves' hyperthyroidism. The CDR3 runs from the conserved cysteine through the conserved F or W. The order of the fields is clone size, D gene, J gene, V gene, CDR3 DNA, CDR3 protein. A D gene is named only where the DNA matches it firmly. Size values are once, few and many counts, or a class for expanded clones, and some rows have none.

- - TRBJ1-5 TRBV24-1 TGTGCCACCAGTCAGAGGGGGACGGGGTATACGCCCCAGCATTTT CATSQRGTGYTPQHF
- - TRBJ2-5 TRBV14 TGTGCCAGCCCCCCCGGGACACAAGAGACCCAGTACTTC CASPPGTQETQYF
medium-sized - TRBJ2-7 TRBV6-2/TRBV6-3 TGTGCCAGCAGTCAAGTATACGAGCAGTACTTC CASSQVYEQYF
many TRBD2 TRBJ2-6 TRBV9 TGTGCCAGCAGCCTGAGAGCGGGAGGGACGGCTGGGGCCAACGTCCTGACTTTC CASSLRAGGTAGANVLTF
- - TRBJ1-5 TRBV3-1 TGTGCCAGCAGCCTAGGACTAGCGGAGACCCAGCATTTT CASSLGLAETQHF
many - TRBJ2-2 TRBV5-1 TGCGCCAGCAGCTTGGGGCAGGGGATCGCCGGGGAGCTGTTTTTT CASSLGQGIAGELFF
medium-sized - TRBJ2-6 TRBV5-6 TGTGCCAGCAGCTTGGTCCACTCTGGGGCCAACGTCCTGACTTTC CASSLVHSGANVLTF
- TRBD1 TRBJ1-2 TRBV29-1 TGCAGCGTCGTGACAGGGTTTGGCTACACCTTC CSVVTGFGYTF
- TRBD1 TRBJ2-7 TRBV5-1 TGCGCCAGCAGCTTGGCCGGGACAGTCTACGAGCAGTACTTC CASSLAGTVYEQYF
medium-sized - TRBJ2-7 TRBV29-1 TGCAGCGTGTTCAGAGGGGAGCAGTACTTC CSVFRGEQYF
many - TRBJ1-3 TRBV9 TGTGCCAGCAGCGTAGAGGACATCTCTGGAAACACCATATATTTT CASSVEDISGNTIYF
once TRBD2 TRBJ2-7 TRBV20-1 TGCAGTGCCAGGATGACTAGCGGGAGGGCCGACGAGCAGTACTTC CSARMTSGRADEQYF
few - TRBJ1-1 TRBV29-1 TGCAGCGAGGGGGGGGGGACTGAAGCTTTCTTT CSEGGGTEAFF
many - TRBJ1-4 TRBV27 TGTGCCAGCAGCCGGGGGATAGGTGAAAAACTGTTTTTT CASSRGIGEKLFF
many - TRBJ1-2 TRBV2 TGTGCCAGCAGTCCGGACCTCTATGGCTACACCTTC CASSPDLYGYTF
- - TRBJ2-7 TRBV6-6 TGTGCCAGCAGCGTGTTCCGGGAAGGGGACGGGCGGTACTTC CASSVFREGDGRYF
- TRBD1 TRBJ1-2 TRBV29-1 TGCAGCGCCAGAAGGGCAGGGGGGGAACTTAACTATGGCTACACCTTC CSARRAGGELNYGYTF
many TRBD1 TRBJ2-5 TRBV5-1 TGCGCCAGCAGGACCGGGACAGGGGGGTTAGAGACCCAGTACTTC CASRTGTGGLETQYF
few TRBD2 TRBJ2-5 TRBV20-1 TGCAGTGCTGATAGCGGGAGGGCAGAGACCCAGTACTTC CSADSGRAETQYF
few - TRBJ1-6 TRBV12-3/TRBV12-4 TGTGCCAGCTCCGGATCCTATAATTCACCCCTCCACTTT CASSGSYNSPLHF
- TRBD1 TRBJ2-5 TRBV7-9 TGTGCCAGCAGGCGAACAGGGGAGGAGACCCAGTACTTC CASRRTGEETQYF
- - TRBJ1-2 TRBV7-9 TGTGCCAGCAGCCAAGATCTTGGGGTAGCGGGAGGCTACACCTTC CASSQDLGVAGGYTF
- - TRBJ2-5 TRBV20-1 TGCAGTGCCGCGAGCGGATCACAAGAGACCCAGTACTTC CSAASGSQETQYF
many - TRBJ2-7 TRBV6-1 TGTGCCAGCAGTCTGGTGGCTTGGGTCGAGCAGTACTTC CASSLVAWVEQYF
- TRBD1 TRBJ1-2 TRBV12-3/TRBV12-4 TGTGCCAGCAGCACCGGGACAGGGGAAGACTATGGCTACACCTTC CASSTGTGEDYGYTF
many TRBD1 TRBJ1-1 TRBV3-1 TGTGCCGTCGGACAGGGGATTACTGAAGCTTTCTTT CAVGQGITEAFF
- TRBD1 TRBJ1-2 TRBV2 TGTGCCAGCATAGGACAGGGCCGTGGCTACACCTTC CASIGQGRGYTF
many TRBD1 TRBJ1-4 TRBV5-6 TGTGCCAGCAGCTTGGGACAGGGTAATGAAAAACTGTTTTTT CASSLGQGNEKLFF
medium-sized - TRBJ2-5 TRBV4-1 TGCGCCAGCAGCCAGGGACTCGGCCGGTCAATCTTC CASSQGLGRSIF
- TRBD1 TRBJ2-5 TRBV6-6 TGTGCCAGCAGCGACCGGGGCAGGGGGCCTGAGACCCAGTACTTC CASSDRGRGPETQYF
- - TRBJ1-2 TRBV11-2 TGTGCCAGCAGCTTGGGGAGACCTGAAGGCTATGGCTACGCCTTC CASSLGRPEGYGYAF
- TRBD1 TRBJ1-5 TRBV6-5 TGTGCCAGCAGCAGGGGGAACAATCAGCCCCAGCATTTT CASSRGNNQPQHF
- TRBD1 TRBJ2-7 TRBV13 TGTGCCAGCAGCCGGGGACAGGGCGGCTACGAGCAGTACTTC CASSRGQGGYEQYF